This T cell receptor (beta chain) stems from a study of T-cell memory formation after mild COVID-19 (TCRdb year 2021). For context, the study as a whole: TCR sequence clusters from the two donors were largely donor specific. The cohort was made up of two young adult volunteers, one female and one male, who were previously healthy. In a couple of donors, T-cell clones that expanded and contracted after mild COVID-19 were followed by sequencing TCRalpha and TCRbeta repertoires longitudinally.

PBMCs were isolated by Ficoll-Paque density gradient centrifugation. Sequencing used an Illumina NovaSeq 6000. TCRalpha and TCRbeta cDNA libraries were constructed by 5'RACE with constant-segment primers, with sample barcodes and unique molecular identifiers being introduced. Trizol reagent was used to extract RNA from every sample. Amplification of the libraries took two PCR steps, and the second step added a second sample barcode plus Illumina TruSeq adapters. Sequencing of libraries was performed on an Illumina NovaSeq with 2 x 150 bp paired-end reads. The authors' analysis ran thus. With migec v1.2.7, reads were demultiplexed and then collapsed into UMI-guided consensus sequences. With mixcr v2.1.11, UMI consensuses were aligned to TRA and TRB V and J templates and assembled into clonotypes. A clonotype was counted as expanded or contracted only when both edgeR and NoisET called the clonotype significant, with the noise models trained on biological replicates. For edgeR calls, a false discovery rate-adjusted p below 0.01 and a log2 fold-change threshold of 1 were applied. As an exploratory analysis of dynamics, PCA with hierarchical clustering was applied to max-normalized trajectories of the 1000 most abundant clonotypes. Separately sequenced CD4+ and CD8+ repertoires were used to assign a CD4 or CD8 phenotype to each responding clone. TCRdb reprocessed the public reads (quality trimming at Q25 with fastp, clone calling with MiXCR) and kept in-frame beta chains. Duplicate CDR3 protein sequences are folded into a single record with the most common DNA and genes. TCRdb's processing, not the study's, gives the V and J calls here. The sample table contains under 700,000 distinct CDR3 sequences; only one count was recorded for about 20% of them. Clones ranked in the top ten supply approximately 13% of the sample.

The full study reports these points: SARS-CoV-2 specificity of the second-wave clones peaking on day 37 was not confirmed. Some responding clones were detected in pre-infection memory, suggesting pre-existing cross-reactive memory T cells joined the SARS-CoV-2 response. From day 15 to 85, contracting clones showed balanced CD4/CD8 phenotypes, whereas a second wave of clones that expanded from day 15 to 37 leaned towards CD4+. The study covered only a couple of mild cases, and larger cohorts including severe cases with pre-infection samples were considered necessary. Contracting CD4+ clones appeared mostly in the CM and EM memory subsets, whereas CD8+ clones were enriched in EMRA.

In regard to this clonotype: The antigen it binds to is not known. Base qualities are missing; no much larger clone stands one base away.

Trimming removed 6 bases from V and 7 bases from J, leaving 9 bases between the germline ends. The CDR3 runs 12 amino acids, cysteine and phenylalanine included. CDR3 DNA is the only sequence kept; it has 36 bases, read in frame from the first base. This clonotype was sampled from an adult woman who had mild COVID-19 (a few samples of this study predate the infection). The sample titles of this study are shuffled in the database, so cell type and time point are left out; the donor was told from shared clones. The sample was PBMCs or a T cell subset sorted from them (not recorded which). Here the chain combines TRBV12-3 or TRBV12-4 and TRBJ2-2; TRBD2 is a weak D gene call, 5 bases matching. The CDR3 region: CASSRGYGELFF. The sequenced DNA is TGTGCCAGCAGCCGAGGGTACGGGGAGCTGTTTTTT.